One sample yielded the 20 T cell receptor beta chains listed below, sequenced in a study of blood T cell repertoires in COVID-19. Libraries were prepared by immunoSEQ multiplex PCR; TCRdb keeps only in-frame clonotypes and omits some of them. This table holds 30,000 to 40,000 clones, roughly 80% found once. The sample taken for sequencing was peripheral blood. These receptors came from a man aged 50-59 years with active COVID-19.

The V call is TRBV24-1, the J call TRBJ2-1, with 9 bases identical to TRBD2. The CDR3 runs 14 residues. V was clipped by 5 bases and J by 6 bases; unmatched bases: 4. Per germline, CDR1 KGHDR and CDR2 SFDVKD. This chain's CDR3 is CATSGPSGANEQFF. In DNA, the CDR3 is TGTGCCACCAGTGGGCCTAGCGGGGCCAATGAGCAGTTCTTC.

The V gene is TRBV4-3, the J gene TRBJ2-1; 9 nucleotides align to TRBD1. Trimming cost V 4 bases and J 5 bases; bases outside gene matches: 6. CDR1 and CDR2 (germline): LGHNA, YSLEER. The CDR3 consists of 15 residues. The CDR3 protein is CASSPDRGLNNEQFF. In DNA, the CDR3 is TGCGCCAGCAGCCCCGACAGGGGGTTGAACAATGAGCAGTTCTTC.

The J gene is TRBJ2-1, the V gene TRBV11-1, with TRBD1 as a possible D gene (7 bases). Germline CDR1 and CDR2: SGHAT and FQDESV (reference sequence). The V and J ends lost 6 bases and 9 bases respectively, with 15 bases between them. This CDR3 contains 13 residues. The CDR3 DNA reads TGTGCCAGCAGTCCACAGGGGCGGGGTGAGCAGTTCTTC. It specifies CASSPQGRGEQFF.

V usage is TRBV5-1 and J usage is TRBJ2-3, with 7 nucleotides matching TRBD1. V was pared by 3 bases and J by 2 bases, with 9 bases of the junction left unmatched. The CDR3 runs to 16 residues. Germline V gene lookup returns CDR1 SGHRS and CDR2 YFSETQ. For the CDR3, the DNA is TGCGCCAGCAGCTCGCTAGGGGGCTTATACACAGATACGCAGTATTTT. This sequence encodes CASSSLGGLYTDTQYF.

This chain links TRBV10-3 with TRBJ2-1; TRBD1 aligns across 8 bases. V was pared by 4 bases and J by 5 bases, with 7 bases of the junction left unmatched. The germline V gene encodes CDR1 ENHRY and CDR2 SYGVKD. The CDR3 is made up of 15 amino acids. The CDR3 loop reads CAISGDRGKNNEQFF. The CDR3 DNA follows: TGTGCCATCAGTGGAGACAGGGGAAAGAACAATGAGCAGTTCTTC.

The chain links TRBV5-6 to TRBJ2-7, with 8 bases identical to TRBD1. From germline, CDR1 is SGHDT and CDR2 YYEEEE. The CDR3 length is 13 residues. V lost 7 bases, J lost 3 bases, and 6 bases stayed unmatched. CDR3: CASGGQGSYEQYF. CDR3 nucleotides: TGTGCCAGCGGAGGACAGGGTAGCTACGAGCAGTACTTC.

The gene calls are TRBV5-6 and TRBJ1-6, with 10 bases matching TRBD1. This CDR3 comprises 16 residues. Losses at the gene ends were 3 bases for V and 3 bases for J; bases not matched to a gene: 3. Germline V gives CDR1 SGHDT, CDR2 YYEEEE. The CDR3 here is CASSSGQGNYNSPLHF. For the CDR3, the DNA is TGTGCCAGCAGCTCGGGACAGGGGAACTATAATTCACCCCTCCACTTT.

The CDR3 nucleotides read TGTGCCAGTAGTCCGGGGACAGGCCACTACGAGCAGTACTTC. Translating gives CASSPGTGHYEQYF. V is TRBV19 and J is TRBJ2-7, with 8 bases identical to TRBD1. Germline loops: CDR1 LNHDA, CDR2 SQIVND (reference sequence). The CDR3 is 14 amino acids. V was clipped by 5 bases and J by 3 bases; unmatched bases: 6. Based on the CDR3 plus reference TRBV19 and TRBJ2-7, the full variable domain is DGGITQSPKYLFRKEGQNVTLSCEQNLNHDAMYWYRQDPGQGLRLIYYSQIVNDFQKGDIAEGYSVSREKKESFPLTVTSAQKNPTAFYLCASSPGTGHYEQYFGPGTRLTVT.

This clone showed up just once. CDR3 sequence: CASSPGNLLSSPLHF. The CDR3 DNA reads TGTGCCAGCAGCCCTGGTAATTTACTATCTTCACCCCTCCACTTT. The rearrangement joins TRBV7-6 to TRBJ1-6; D gene unclear. Trimming took off 5 bases at V and 9 bases at J, with 17 bases between the two ends. Germline lookup yields CDR1 SGHVS and CDR2 FNYEAQ. The CDR3 length is 15 residues.

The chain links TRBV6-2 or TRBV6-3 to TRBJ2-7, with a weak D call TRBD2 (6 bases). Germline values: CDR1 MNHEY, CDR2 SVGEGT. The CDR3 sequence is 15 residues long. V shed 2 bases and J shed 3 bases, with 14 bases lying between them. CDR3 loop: CASSYASRGIYEQYF. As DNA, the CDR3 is TGTGCCAGCAGTTACGCCAGTCGGGGGATCTACGAGCAGTACTTC.

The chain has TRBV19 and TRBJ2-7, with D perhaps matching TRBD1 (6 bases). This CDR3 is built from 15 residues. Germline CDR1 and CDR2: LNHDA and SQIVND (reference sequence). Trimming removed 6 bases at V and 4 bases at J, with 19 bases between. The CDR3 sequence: CASSRLPGQIYEQYF. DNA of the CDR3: TGTGCCAGTAGCCGACTACCGGGACAAATATACGAGCAGTACTTC.

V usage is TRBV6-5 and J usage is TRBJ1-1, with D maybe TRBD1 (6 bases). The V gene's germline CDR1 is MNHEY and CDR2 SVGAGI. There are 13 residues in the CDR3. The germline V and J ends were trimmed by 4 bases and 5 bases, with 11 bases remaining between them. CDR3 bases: TGTGCCAGCAGTTCCGACAGGAAAACTGAAGCTTTCTTT. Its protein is CASSSDRKTEAFF.

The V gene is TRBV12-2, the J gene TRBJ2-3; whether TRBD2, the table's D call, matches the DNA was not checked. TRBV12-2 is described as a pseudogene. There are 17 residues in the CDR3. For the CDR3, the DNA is TGTGCAAGTCGCGGAGCGACTAGCGGGGGTTGCACAGATACGCAGTATTTT. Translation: CASRGATSGGCTDTQYF.

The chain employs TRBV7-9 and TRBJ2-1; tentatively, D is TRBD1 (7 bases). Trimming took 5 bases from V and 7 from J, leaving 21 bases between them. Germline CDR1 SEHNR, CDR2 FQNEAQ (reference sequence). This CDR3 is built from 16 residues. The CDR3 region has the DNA TGTGCCAGCAGCCCCCGGGGGACAGCGACTTCTAATGAGCAGTTCTTC. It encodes CASSPRGTATSNEQFF.

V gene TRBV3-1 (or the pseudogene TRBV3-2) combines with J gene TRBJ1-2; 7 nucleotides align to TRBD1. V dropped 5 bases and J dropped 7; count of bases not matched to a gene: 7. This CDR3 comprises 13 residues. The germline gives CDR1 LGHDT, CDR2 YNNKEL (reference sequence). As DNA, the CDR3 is TGTGCCAGCAGCAGACAGGGTATGTCTGGCTACACCTTC. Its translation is CASSRQGMSGYTF.

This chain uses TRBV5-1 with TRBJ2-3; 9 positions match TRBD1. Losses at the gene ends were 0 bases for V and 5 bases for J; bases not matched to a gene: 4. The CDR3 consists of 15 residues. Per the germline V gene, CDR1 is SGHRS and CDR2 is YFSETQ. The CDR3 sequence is CASSLGQGEIDTQYF. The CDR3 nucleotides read TGCGCCAGCAGCTTGGGACAGGGGGAAATAGATACGCAGTATTTT.

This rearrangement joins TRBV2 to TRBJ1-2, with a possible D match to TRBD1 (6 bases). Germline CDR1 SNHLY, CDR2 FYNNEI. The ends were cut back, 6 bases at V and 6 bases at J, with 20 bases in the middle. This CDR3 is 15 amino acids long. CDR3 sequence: CASRPDSFYKNGYTF. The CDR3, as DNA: TGTGCCAGCAGACCGGACAGTTTTTATAAAAATGGCTACACCTTC.

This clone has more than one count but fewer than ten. This CDR3 reads CASRTVEFAPLHF. The DNA of the CDR3 is TGTGCCAGCAGGACAGTTGAATTCGCACCCCTCCACTTT. The rearrangement links TRBV6-6 to TRBJ1-6, with a tentative D call TRBD1 (5 bases). The CDR3 runs to 13 residues. Germline V gene lookup returns CDR1 MNHNY and CDR2 SVGAGI (reference sequence). Trimming removed 6 bases from V and 11 bases from J, with 14 bases in between.

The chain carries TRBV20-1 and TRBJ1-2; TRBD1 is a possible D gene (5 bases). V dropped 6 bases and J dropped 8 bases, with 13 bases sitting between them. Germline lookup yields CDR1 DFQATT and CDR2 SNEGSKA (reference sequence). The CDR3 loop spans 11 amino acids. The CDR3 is CSALGARGYTF. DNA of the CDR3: TGCAGTGCCCTAGGGGCGCGAGGCTACACCTTC.

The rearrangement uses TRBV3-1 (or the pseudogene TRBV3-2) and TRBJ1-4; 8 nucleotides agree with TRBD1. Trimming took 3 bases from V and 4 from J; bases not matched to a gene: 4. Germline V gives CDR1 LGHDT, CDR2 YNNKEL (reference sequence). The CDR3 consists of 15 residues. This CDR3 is CASSQGTGLNEKLFF. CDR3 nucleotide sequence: TGTGCCAGCAGCCAGGGGACAGGCCTTAATGAAAAACTGTTTTTT.